The rows below give T cell receptor beta chains drawn from one sample of a study of shared clonotypes between healthy human individuals. Sequenced by immunoSEQ multiplex PCR; TCRdb stores in-frame clones only, minus some. This table holds some 2,400,000 clones, approximately 96% found once. Input material: naive CD4+ T cells sorted from blood. These receptors all stem from a man aged 18 to 29 in good health. Each CDR3 is given with its conserved first and last residue. A D gene is named only where the DNA matches it firmly. Clone size is not always given. Where it is, it says once, few, many or a class for expanded clones.

>TRBJ2-3|-|TRBD2|TRBV9
CASSTSIGLAVTDTQYF
TGTGCCAGCAGCACATCCATCGGACTAGCGGTCACAGATACGCAGTATTTT
>TRBJ1-2|-|TRBD1|TRBV7-9
CASTRQGSDYGYTF
TGTGCCAGCACCCGACAGGGAAGCGACTATGGCTACACCTTC
>TRBJ2-1|-|TRBD1|TRBV7-2
CASSWDRVVGNEQFF
TGTGCCAGCAGCTGGGACAGGGTGGTTGGCAATGAGCAGTTCTTC
>TRBJ2-3|-|-|TRBV15
CATSRTDLSTDTQYF
TGTGCCACCAGTAGGACAGACCTCAGCACAGATACGCAGTATTTT
>TRBJ2-7|-|TRBD2|TRBV7-2
CASSRAGKPYEQYF
TGTGCCAGCAGTAGAGCGGGAAAGCCCTACGAGCAGTACTTC
>TRBJ1-5|-|TRBD1|TRBV6-6
CASCDRGDNQPQHF
TGTGCCAGCTGTGACAGGGGGGACAATCAGCCCCAGCATTTT
>TRBJ2-2|-|-|TRBV9
CASSVASGAKTGELFF
TGTGCCAGCAGCGTAGCTTCGGGGGCGAAGACCGGGGAGCTGTTTTTT
>TRBJ2-7|-|-|TRBV10-1
CASSEGSLPSYEQYF
TGCGCCAGCAGTGAAGGCAGCTTACCCTCCTACGAGCAGTACTTC
>TRBJ2-7|-|TRBD2|TRBV5-1
CASSVTSGRVSSYEQYF
TGCGCCAGCAGCGTGACTAGCGGGAGGGTTAGCTCCTACGAGCAGTACTTC
>TRBJ2-1|once|TRBD2|TRBV11-2
CASSPGGGRELGEQFF
TGTGCCAGCAGCCCTGGTGGCGGGAGGGAGTTGGGTGAGCAGTTCTTC
>TRBJ2-2|-|-|TRBV4-3
CASSQMGTGTLTGELFF
TGCGCCAGCAGCCAGATGGGGACTGGGACCCTGACCGGGGAGCTGTTTTTT
>TRBJ2-1|-|-|TRBV27
CASSPSITGNEQFF
TGTGCCAGCAGTCCATCGATTACGGGGAATGAGCAGTTCTTC
>TRBJ1-1|-|-|TRBV6-5
CASRIRGVRDTEAFF
TGTGCCAGCAGAATTCGAGGGGTCAGGGACACTGAAGCTTTCTTT
>TRBJ2-7|-|-|TRBV7-2
CASSLVPDADSSYEQYF
TGTGCCAGCAGCTTAGTTCCGGATGCGGACTCGTCCTACGAGCAGTACTTC
>TRBJ1-2|few|-|TRBV27
CASSTQGGVGYTF
TGTGCCAGCAGTACCCAGGGAGGAGTTGGCTACACCTTC
>TRBJ1-1|-|-|TRBV10-3
CAISESMVFNTEAFF
TGTGCCATCAGTGAGTCGATGGTGTTCAACACTGAAGCTTTCTTT
>TRBJ1-1|-|-|TRBV5-6
CASSLDVRDPKSNTEAFF
TGTGCCAGCAGCTTAGATGTTAGGGACCCCAAGTCGAACACTGAAGCTTTCTTT
>TRBJ2-5|-|-|TRBV5-1
CASSLVQETQYF
TGCGCCAGCAGCTTGGTCCAAGAGACCCAGTACTTC
>TRBJ1-2|-|-|TRBV27
CASTRTPVTSNYGYTF
TGTGCCAGCACGCGGACCCCGGTCACTTCTAACTATGGCTACACCTTC
>TRBJ1-4|-|-|TRBV30
CAWNIGSSGREKLFF
TGTGCCTGGAATATAGGGTCCAGCGGTCGGGAAAAACTGTTTTTT
>TRBJ1-2|-|-|TRBV11-1
CASSSRTASPNYGYTF
TGTGCCAGCAGCTCTAGGACAGCTAGTCCTAACTATGGCTACACCTTC
>TRBJ1-2|-|-|TRBV18
CASSPSQEGRGYTF
TGTGCCAGCTCACCAAGCCAGGAGGGGCGCGGCTACACCTTC
>TRBJ1-4|-|TRBD1|TRBV28
CASSTTGQTTNEKLFF
TGTGCCAGCAGTACGACGGGACAGACAACTAATGAAAAACTGTTTTTT
>TRBJ2-3|-|-|TRBV5-1
CASSFRAGSTDTQYF
TGCGCCAGCAGCTTCCGGGCGGGAAGCACAGATACGCAGTATTTT
>TRBJ1-2|-|-|TRBV25-1
CASSEVSGYTF
TGTGCCAGCAGTGAAGTTTCGGGGTACACCTTC
>TRBJ2-3|once|-|TRBV30
CAWSAGGSRTDTQYF
TGTGCCTGGAGTGCTGGGGGCTCCCGCACAGATACGCAGTATTTT
>TRBJ2-2|-|TRBD1|TRBV4-3
CASSHDRGDGELFF
TGCGCCAGCAGCCATGACAGGGGTGACGGGGAGCTGTTTTTT
>TRBJ2-1|-|TRBD2|TRBV27
CASSSSLAGYNEQFF
TGTGCCAGCAGTTCATCGCTAGCGGGATACAATGAGCAGTTCTTC
>TRBJ2-1|-|TRBD1|TRBV29-1
CSVEAGGRYNEQFF
TGCAGCGTTGAGGCAGGGGGCCGGTACAATGAGCAGTTCTTC
>TRBJ2-7|-|-|TRBV10-1
CASSSWTDGEQYF
TGCGCCAGCAGTTCTTGGACTGATGGGGAGCAGTACTTC
>TRBJ2-7|-|-|TRBV28
CASSSVRGGSDEQYF
TGTGCCAGCAGTTCGGTGAGAGGAGGGTCGGACGAGCAGTACTTC
>TRBJ2-2|-|-|TRBV2
CASSEFWQTGELFF
TGTGCCAGCAGTGAATTCTGGCAGACCGGGGAGCTGTTTTTT
>TRBJ1-2|-|-|TRBV11-2
CASSSNYGYTF
TGTGCCAGCAGCTCTAACTATGGCTACACCTTC
>TRBJ1-3|-|TRBD1|TRBV6-6
CASSHGQVSGNTIYF
TGTGCCAGCAGTCATGGACAGGTCTCTGGAAACACCATATATTTT
>TRBJ2-7|-|TRBD2|TRBV18
CASAGLAGSTYEQYF
TGTGCCAGCGCAGGATTAGCGGGAAGTACCTACGAGCAGTACTTC
>TRBJ1-2|-|TRBD1|TRBV7-2
CASSQDRVGGYTF
TGTGCCAGCAGCCAAGACAGGGTGGGTGGCTACACCTTC
>TRBJ1-5|-|-|TRBV10-3
CAISEGGNQPQHF
TGTGCCATCAGTGAAGGGGGGAACCAGCCCCAGCATTTT
>TRBJ1-2|few|-|TRBV7-9
CASSPPGTFYGYTF
TGTGCCAGCAGCCCGCCCGGGACATTTTATGGCTACACCTTC
>TRBJ1-2|-|TRBD1|TRBV19
CASSPGGESGYTF
TGTGCCAGTAGCCCAGGGGGCGAAAGTGGCTACACCTTC
>TRBJ1-1|few|-|TRBV18
CASSPLGGLTEAFF
TGTGCCAGCTCACCACTAGGAGGGTTGACTGAAGCTTTCTTT
>TRBJ1-1|once|TRBD1|TRBV18
CASGQGGQNTEAFF
TGTGCCAGTGGACAGGGAGGCCAGAACACTGAAGCTTTCTTT
>TRBJ2-7|-|-|TRBV6-5
CASRRDKSSYEQYF
TGTGCCAGCAGGCGAGACAAGAGCTCCTACGAGCAGTACTTC
>TRBJ1-2|few|-|TRBV4-3
CASSQALGDGYTF
TGCGCCAGCAGCCAAGCGTTGGGGGACGGCTACACCTTC
>TRBJ2-7|-|TRBD2|TRBV9
CASSVSASGSYEQYF
TGTGCCAGCAGCGTATCGGCTAGCGGGTCCTACGAGCAGTACTTC
>TRBJ2-3|-|-|TRBV5-6
CASSHGTITDTQYF
TGTGCCAGCAGCCACGGGACGATCACAGATACGCAGTATTTT
>TRBJ1-2|-|TRBD1|TRBV6-5
CASTQGAGLSYTF
TGTGCCAGCACCCAGGGGGCCGGGTTATCCTACACCTTC
>TRBJ2-2|-|TRBD1|TRBV11-2
CASRQYRGLTNTGELFF
TGTGCCAGCAGGCAATACAGGGGTTTAACGAACACCGGGGAGCTGTTTTTT
>TRBJ2-7|-|TRBD2|TRBV6-6
CASIEGLAGGREQYF
TGTGCCAGCATCGAAGGACTAGCGGGGGGGCGCGAGCAGTACTTC
>TRBJ2-2|-|-|TRBV2
CASGALGELFF
TGTGCCAGCGGGGCGCTGGGGGAGCTGTTTTTT
>TRBJ2-6|-|-|TRBV11-3
CASSHGSGSGANVLTF
TGTGCCAGCAGCCATGGCAGCGGCTCTGGGGCCAACGTCCTGACTTTC
>TRBJ1-1|-|-|TRBV5-4
CASSMGQDRPEAFF
TGTGCCAGCAGTATGGGACAAGACCGACCGGAAGCTTTCTTT
>TRBJ2-3|once|-|TRBV25-1
CASSAGPPDTQYF
TGTGCCAGCAGTGCAGGACCCCCAGATACGCAGTATTTT
>TRBJ2-5|-|TRBD2|TRBV6-6
CASSLLAGGGQETQYF
TGTGCCAGCAGTTTACTAGCGGGAGGAGGACAAGAGACCCAGTACTTC
>TRBJ2-2|-|TRBD2|TRBV2
CASRLAGGDTGELFF
TGTGCCAGCAGATTAGCGGGAGGGGACACCGGGGAGCTGTTTTTT
>TRBJ1-2|-|-|TRBV6-6
CASSGSGSYGYTF
TGTGCCAGCAGCGGGAGCGGGTCCTATGGCTACACCTTC